This T cell receptor beta chain was documented in a study of blood T cell repertoires in COVID-19. Overall study context: The United States, Italy and Spain provided the acute and convalescent COVID-19 samples. Sample material is recorded as cDNA or gDNA derived from T cells, B-cell-depleted T cells, or PBMCs.

Per the original data handling: Amplification from reference gene primers served as the basis for estimated nucleated cell counts. Profiled with immunoSEQ multiplex PCR; TCRdb holds only in-frame clones, not every one. V, J and clone size are taken as reported in that table, and D and trimming were inferred from the DNA itself. The table lists about 360,000 clones, around 84% of them singletons. This clone was counted once. The CDR3 length is 15 residues. Germline CDR1 GTSNPN, CDR2 SVGIG (reference sequence). Trimming removed 1 base at V and 0 bases at J, with 12 bases between. The chain carries TRBV30 and TRBJ1-1; D is unresolved. This sequence was found in a human donor with acute or convalescent COVID-19. The donor label of this sample is uncertain. The sample taken for sequencing was peripheral blood. CDR3 DNA: TGTGCCTGGAGTGACCCCGCGACTATGAACACTGAAGCTTTCTTT. The encoded protein is CAWSDPATMNTEAFF. Combining the CDR3 with reference TRBV30 and TRBJ1-1 gives the whole variable domain SQTIHQWPATLVQPVGSPLSLECTVEGTSNPNLYWYRQAAGRGLQLLFYSVGIGQISSEVPQNLSASRPQDRQFILSSKKLLLSDSGFYLCAWSDPATMNTEAFFGQGTRLTVV.